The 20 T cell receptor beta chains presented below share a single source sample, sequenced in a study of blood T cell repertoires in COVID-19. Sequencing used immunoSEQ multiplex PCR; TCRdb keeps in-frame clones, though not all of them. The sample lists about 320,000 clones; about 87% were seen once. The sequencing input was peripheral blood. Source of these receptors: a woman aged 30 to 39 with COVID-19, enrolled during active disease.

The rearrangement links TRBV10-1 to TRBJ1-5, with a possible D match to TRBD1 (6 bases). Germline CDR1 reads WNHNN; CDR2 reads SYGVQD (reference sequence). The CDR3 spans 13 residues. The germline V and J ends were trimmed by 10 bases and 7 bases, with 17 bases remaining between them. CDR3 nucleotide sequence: TGCGCCACCTCCCGGGACATACAACAGCCCCAGCATTTT. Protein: CATSRDIQQPQHF.

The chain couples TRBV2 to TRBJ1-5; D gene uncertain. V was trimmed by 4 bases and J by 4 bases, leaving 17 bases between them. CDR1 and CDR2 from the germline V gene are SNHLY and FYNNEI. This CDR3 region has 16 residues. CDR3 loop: CASSGSPSVPNQPQHF. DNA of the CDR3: TGTGCCAGCAGTGGATCTCCTTCAGTACCGAATCAGCCCCAGCATTTT.

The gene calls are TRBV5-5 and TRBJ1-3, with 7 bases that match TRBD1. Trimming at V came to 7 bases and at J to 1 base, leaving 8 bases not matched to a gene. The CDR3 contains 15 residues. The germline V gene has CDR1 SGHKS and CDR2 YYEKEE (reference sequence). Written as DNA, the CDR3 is TGTGCCAGCGGCGTCACAGGGGTATCTGGAAACACCATATATTTT. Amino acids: CASGVTGVSGNTIYF.

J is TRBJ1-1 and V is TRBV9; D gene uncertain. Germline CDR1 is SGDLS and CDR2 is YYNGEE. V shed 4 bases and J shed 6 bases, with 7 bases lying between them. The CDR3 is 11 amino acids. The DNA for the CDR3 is TGTGCCAGCAGCCCAATGTCTGAAGCTTTCTTT. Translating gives CASSPMSEAFF.

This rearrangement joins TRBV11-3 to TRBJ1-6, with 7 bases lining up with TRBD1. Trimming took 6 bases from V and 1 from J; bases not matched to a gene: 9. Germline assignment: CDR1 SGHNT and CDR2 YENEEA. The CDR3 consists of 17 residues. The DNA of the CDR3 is TGTGCCAGCAGTACTCAACAGGGGTTTTCCTATAATTCACCCCTCCACTTT. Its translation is CASSTQQGFSYNSPLHF.

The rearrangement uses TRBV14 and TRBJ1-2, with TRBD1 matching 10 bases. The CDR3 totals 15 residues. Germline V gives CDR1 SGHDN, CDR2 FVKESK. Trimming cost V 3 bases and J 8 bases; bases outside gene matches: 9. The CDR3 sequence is CASSHSGTGVGGYTF. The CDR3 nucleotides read TGTGCCAGCAGCCATAGCGGGACAGGGGTGGGAGGCTACACCTTC. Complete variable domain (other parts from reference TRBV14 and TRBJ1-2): EAGVTQFPSHSVIEKGQTVTLRCDPISGHDNLYWYRRVMGKEIKFLLHFVKESKQDESGMPNNRFLAERTGGTYSTLKVQPAELEDSGVYFCASSHSGTGVGGYTFGSGTRLTVV.

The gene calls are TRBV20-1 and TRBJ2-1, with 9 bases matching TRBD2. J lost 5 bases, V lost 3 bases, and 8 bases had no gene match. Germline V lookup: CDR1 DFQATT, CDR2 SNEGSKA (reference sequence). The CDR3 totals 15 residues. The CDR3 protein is CSASMTSGDNNEQFF. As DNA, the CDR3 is TGCAGTGCTAGTATGACTAGCGGCGACAACAATGAGCAGTTCTTC.

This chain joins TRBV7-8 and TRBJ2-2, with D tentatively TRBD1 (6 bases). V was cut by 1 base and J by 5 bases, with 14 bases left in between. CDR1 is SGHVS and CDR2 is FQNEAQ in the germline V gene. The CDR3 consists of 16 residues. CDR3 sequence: CASSLVGRGATGELFF. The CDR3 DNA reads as TGTGCCAGCAGCTTAGTCGGCAGGGGCGCGACCGGGGAGCTGTTTTTT.

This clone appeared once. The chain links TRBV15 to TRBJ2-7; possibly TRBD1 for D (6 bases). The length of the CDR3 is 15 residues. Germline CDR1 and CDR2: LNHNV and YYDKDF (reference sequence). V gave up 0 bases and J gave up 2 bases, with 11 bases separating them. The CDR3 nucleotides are TGTGCCACCAGCAGAGATTGGACAGTTACCTACGAGCAGTACTTC. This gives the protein CATSRDWTVTYEQYF.

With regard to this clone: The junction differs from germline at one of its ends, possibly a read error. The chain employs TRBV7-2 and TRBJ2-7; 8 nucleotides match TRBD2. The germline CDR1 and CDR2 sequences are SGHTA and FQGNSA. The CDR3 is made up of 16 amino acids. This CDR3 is CASRLDSGRGLVEQYF. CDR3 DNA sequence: TGTGCCAGCAGGTTAGATTCCGGACGGGGACTAGTTGAGCAGTACTTC. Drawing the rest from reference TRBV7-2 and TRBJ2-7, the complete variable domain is GAGVSQSPSNKVTEKGKDVELRCDPISGHTALYWYRQSLGQGLEFLIYFQGNSAPDKSGLPSDRFSAERTGGSVSTLTIQRTQQEDSAVYLCASRLDSGRGLVEQYFGPGTRLTVT.

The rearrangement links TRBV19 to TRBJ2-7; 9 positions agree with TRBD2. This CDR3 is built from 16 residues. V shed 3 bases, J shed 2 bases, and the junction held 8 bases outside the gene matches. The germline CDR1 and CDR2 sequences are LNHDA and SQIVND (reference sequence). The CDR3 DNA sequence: TGTGCCAGTAGTATTTTAGCGGGGGCCTCAACCTACGAGCAGTACTTC. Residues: CASSILAGASTYEQYF.

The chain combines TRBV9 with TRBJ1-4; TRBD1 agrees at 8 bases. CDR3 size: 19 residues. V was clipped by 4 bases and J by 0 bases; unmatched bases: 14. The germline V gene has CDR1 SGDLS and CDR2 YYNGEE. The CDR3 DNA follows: TGTGCCAGCAGCACTACGGACAGGGCACACCTTGCAACTAATGAAAAACTGTTTTTT. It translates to CASSTTDRAHLATNEKLFF.

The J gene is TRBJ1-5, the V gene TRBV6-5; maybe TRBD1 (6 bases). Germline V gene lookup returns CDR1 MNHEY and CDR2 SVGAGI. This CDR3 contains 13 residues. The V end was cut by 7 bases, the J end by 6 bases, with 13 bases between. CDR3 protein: CASIGQDSQPQHF. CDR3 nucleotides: TGTGCCAGCATCGGCCAGGACAGTCAGCCCCAGCATTTT.

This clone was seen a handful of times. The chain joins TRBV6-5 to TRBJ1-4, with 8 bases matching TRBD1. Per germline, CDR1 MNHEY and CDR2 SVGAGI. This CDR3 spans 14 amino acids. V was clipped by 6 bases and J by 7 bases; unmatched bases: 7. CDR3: CASSLQGGREKLFF. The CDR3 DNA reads TGTGCCAGCAGCTTACAGGGGGGACGTGAAAAACTGTTTTTT.

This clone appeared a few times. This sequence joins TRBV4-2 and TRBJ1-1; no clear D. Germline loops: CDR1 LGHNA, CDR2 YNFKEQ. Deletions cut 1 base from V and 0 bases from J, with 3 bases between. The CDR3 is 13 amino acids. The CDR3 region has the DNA TGTGCCAGCAGCCAAGTAGTGAACACTGAAGCTTTCTTT. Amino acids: CASSQVVNTEAFF.

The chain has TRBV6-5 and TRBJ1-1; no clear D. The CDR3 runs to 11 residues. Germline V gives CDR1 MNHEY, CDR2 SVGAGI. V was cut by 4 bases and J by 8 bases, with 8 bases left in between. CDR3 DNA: TGTGCCAGCAGTTCCCCAGTAGAAGCTTTCTTT. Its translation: CASSSPVEAFF.

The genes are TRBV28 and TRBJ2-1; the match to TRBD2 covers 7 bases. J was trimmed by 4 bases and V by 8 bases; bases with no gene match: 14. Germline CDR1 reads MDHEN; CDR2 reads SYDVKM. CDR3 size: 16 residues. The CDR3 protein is CASRGNHLAAYNEQFF. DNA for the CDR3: TGTGCCAGCCGGGGTAACCATCTAGCGGCTTACAATGAGCAGTTCTTC.

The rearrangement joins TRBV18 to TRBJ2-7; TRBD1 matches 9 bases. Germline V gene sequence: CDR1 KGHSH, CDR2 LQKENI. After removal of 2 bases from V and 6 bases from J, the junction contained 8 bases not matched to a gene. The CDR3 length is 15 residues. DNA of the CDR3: TGTGCCAGCTCACCAGGCACAGGGGGCCTCCGCGAGCAGTACGTC. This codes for CASSPGTGGLREQYV.

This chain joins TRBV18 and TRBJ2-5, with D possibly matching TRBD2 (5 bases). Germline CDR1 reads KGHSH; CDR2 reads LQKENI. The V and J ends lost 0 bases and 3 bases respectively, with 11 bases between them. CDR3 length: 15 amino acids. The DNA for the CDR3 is TGTGCCAGCTCACCACCGGCGGGTGGGGAAGAGACCCAGTACTTC. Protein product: CASSPPAGGEETQYF.

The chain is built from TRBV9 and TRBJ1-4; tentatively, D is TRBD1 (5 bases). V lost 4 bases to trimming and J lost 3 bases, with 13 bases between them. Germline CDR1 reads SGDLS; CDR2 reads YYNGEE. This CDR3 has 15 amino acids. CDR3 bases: TGTGCCAGCAGCCGGGGAGGGGCGTCTAATGAAAAACTGTTTTTT. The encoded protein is CASSRGGASNEKLFF.